The 24 T cell receptor beta chains in this list originate from one sample, sequenced in a study of T cell responses to AZD1222 COVID-19 vaccine. The data were produced by immunoSEQ multiplex PCR, yet TCRdb's version contains in-frame clones alone and is incomplete. This table has under 200,000 clones, approximately 90% appearing once. Sequenced material: peripheral blood, taken 28 days after the second dose of the MenACWY control vaccine. The receptors shown here come from an adult who received the MenACWY meningococcal vaccine as a control.

This clone was recorded once. The CDR3 nucleotides read TGTGCCACGAAGAGGGCTGTAGGGGCCCTGAACACTGAAGCTTTCTTT. Protein product: CATKRAVGALNTEAFF. The V gene is TRBV19, the J gene TRBJ1-1; maybe TRBD1 (5 bases). Trimming took off 10 bases at V and 0 bases at J, with 21 bases between the two ends. The CDR3 runs to 16 residues. CDR1 LNHDA and CDR2 SQIVND come from the germline V gene (reference sequence).

The gene calls are TRBV11-3 and TRBJ1-3; D uncertain. V dropped 1 base and J dropped 0 bases, with 7 bases sitting between them. The CDR3 length is 15 residues. Germline V lookup: CDR1 SGHNT, CDR2 YENEEA. Written as DNA, the CDR3 is TGTGCCAGCAGCTTAGGTTGGTCCTCTGGAAACACCATATATTTT. This encodes CASSLGWSSGNTIYF. The full variable domain, completed using reference TRBV11-3 and TRBJ1-3, is EAGVVQSPRYKIIEKKQPVAFWCNPISGHNTLYWYLQNLGQGPELLIRYENEEAVDDSQLPKDRFSAERLKGVDSTLKIQPAELGDSAVYLCASSLGWSSGNTIYFGEGSWLTVV.

The rearrangement joins TRBV11-3 to TRBJ2-7; TRBD1 matches at 10 bases. The CDR3 is 14 residues long. Germline CDR1 is SGHNT and CDR2 is YENEEA. After removal of 5 bases from V and 5 bases from J, the junction contained 6 bases not matched to a gene. Here the CDR3 DNA reads TGTGCCAGCAGCCCCCGACAGGGGGCTAACGAGCAGTACTTC. Amino acid sequence: CASSPRQGANEQYF.

The chain recombines TRBV11-2 with TRBJ1-1; weak D call: TRBD1 (5 bases). Trimming took 1 base from V and 1 from J, leaving 13 bases between them. Germline V gene sequence: CDR1 SGHAT, CDR2 FQNNGV. CDR3 length equals 16 residues. Here the CDR3 DNA reads TGTGCCAGCAGCTTAGCAATGGGACGGGCGAACACTGAAGCTTTCTTT. The encoded protein is CASSLAMGRANTEAFF. Combining the CDR3 with reference TRBV11-2 and TRBJ1-1 gives the whole variable domain EAGVAQSPRYKIIEKRQSVAFWCNPISGHATLYWYQQILGQGPKLLIQFQNNGVVDDSQLPKDRFSAERLKGVDSTLKIQPAKLEDSAVYLCASSLAMGRANTEAFFGQGTRLTVV.

The CDR3 region is CASSIGRRATYEQYF. The DNA for the CDR3 is TGTGCCAGTAGTATAGGGCGGCGGGCGACCTACGAGCAGTACTTC. The V gene is TRBV19, the J gene TRBJ2-7; D may be TRBD2 (5 bases). This CDR3 has 15 residues. Germline CDR1 and CDR2: LNHDA and SQIVND (reference sequence). The V end lost 1 base, the J end lost 2 bases, and 12 bases lay between the germline ends.

The V and J genes are TRBV11-2 and TRBJ2-5; 10 bases agree with TRBD2. There are 16 residues in the CDR3. V shed 1 base, J shed 6 bases, and the junction held 8 bases outside the gene matches. The germline V gene encodes CDR1 SGHAT and CDR2 FQNNGV. CDR3 DNA sequence: TGTGCCAGCAGCTTAGCGACTAGCGGGCAGAGAAAGACCCAGTACTTC. It specifies CASSLATSGQRKTQYF.

The chain employs TRBV5-1 and TRBJ1-1; no clear D. Trimming cost V 0 bases and J 0 bases, with 12 bases left between them. Germline V gene lookup returns CDR1 SGHRS and CDR2 YFSETQ. The CDR3 length is 16 residues. The CDR3 sequence: CASSLASTVVNTEAFF. As DNA, the CDR3 is TGCGCCAGCAGCTTGGCCTCGACGGTCGTGAACACTGAAGCTTTCTTT. Based on the CDR3 plus reference TRBV5-1 and TRBJ1-1, the full variable domain is KAGVTQTPRYLIKTRGQQVTLSCSPISGHRSVSWYQQTPGQGLQFLFEYFSETQRNKGNFPGRFSGRQFSNSRSEMNVSTLELGDSALYLCASSLASTVVNTEAFFGQGTRLTVV.

A single count supports this clone. The V and J genes are TRBV19 and TRBJ1-2; D gene uncertain. V lost 3 bases, J lost 1 base, and 6 bases lay in between. This CDR3 region has 13 residues. Germline V gives CDR1 LNHDA, CDR2 SQIVND (reference sequence). The CDR3: CASSIEINYGYTF. Written as DNA, the CDR3 is TGTGCCAGTAGTATCGAGATTAACTATGGCTACACCTTC.

This chain joins TRBV28 and TRBJ2-2; D is undetermined. From germline, CDR1 is MDHEN and CDR2 SYDVKM. V shed 0 bases and J shed 1 base, with 12 bases lying between them. The CDR3 runs to 17 residues. CDR3 DNA: TGTGCCAGCAGTTTATGGGCCGACCTTTTGAACACCGGGGAGCTGTTTTTT. It codes for CASSLWADLLNTGELFF.

This chain uses TRBV5-1 with TRBJ1-1; D not certain. Germline CDR1 SGHRS, CDR2 YFSETQ. Trimming cost V 4 bases and J 3 bases, with 10 bases left between them. The CDR3 totals 13 residues. Here the CDR3 DNA reads TGCGCCAGCAGCGCGTTAGGGCACACTGAAGCTTTCTTT. Translation gives CASSALGHTEAFF.

The V and J genes are TRBV4-3 and TRBJ1-2; 7 bases line up with TRBD1. The CDR3 contains 15 residues. V dropped 3 bases and J dropped 8; count of bases not matched to a gene: 12. From germline, CDR1 is LGHNA and CDR2 YSLEER. CDR3 in DNA: TGCGCCAGCAGCCATTCCCCGGGACAGAGGAAAGGCTACACCTTC. It encodes CASSHSPGQRKGYTF.

The chain has TRBV5-1 and TRBJ1-5, with D tentatively TRBD1 (6 bases). V was cut by 0 bases and J by 4 bases, with 11 bases left in between. Per germline, CDR1 SGHRS and CDR2 YFSETQ. The CDR3 loop spans 15 amino acids. The CDR3 nucleotides read TGCGCCAGCAGCTTGGATCCGGACAGTAATCAGCCCCAGCATTTT. Its translation is CASSLDPDSNQPQHF.

The chain has TRBV9 and TRBJ2-1, with D tentatively TRBD2 (6 bases). V was trimmed by 3 bases and J by 4 bases, leaving 14 bases between them. This CDR3 region has 15 residues. Germline-derived CDR1 and CDR2 are SGDLS and YYNGEE. The CDR3 loop is CASSGGASDYNEQFF. The CDR3 bases are TGTGCCAGCAGCGGTGGGGCTAGCGATTACAATGAGCAGTTCTTC.

The V call is TRBV2, the J call TRBJ1-5, with 7 bases identical to TRBD1. Germline CDR1 and CDR2: SNHLY and FYNNEI. The CDR3 has 15 residues. V trimming: 6 bases; J trimming: 0 bases; junction bases outside the gene matches: 5. CDR3 amino acids: CASRAGDSSNQPQHF. CDR3 sequence (DNA): TGTGCCAGCAGGGCAGGGGACAGTAGCAATCAGCCCCAGCATTTT.

The chain links TRBV6-5 to TRBJ1-6; 10 bases line up with TRBD1. V dropped 3 bases and J dropped 7; count of bases not matched to a gene: 3. The CDR3 extends over 15 amino acids. Germline CDR1 is MNHEY and CDR2 is SVGAGI. CDR3 sequence: CASSYGTGVNSPLHF. The CDR3 DNA follows: TGTGCCAGCAGTTATGGGACAGGGGTCAATTCACCCCTCCACTTT.

CDR3 sequence (DNA): TGTGCCAGCAGCTGGGCAGGGGCGAGTACTGAAGCTTTCTTT. Residues: CASSWAGASTEAFF. The rearrangement uses TRBV11-3 and TRBJ1-1; TRBD1 is a possible D gene (6 bases). The V end lost 4 bases, the J end lost 5 bases, and 14 bases lay between the germline ends. Germline V gene data show CDR1 as SGHNT and CDR2 as YENEEA. This CDR3 spans 14 amino acids.

The chain employs TRBV24-1 and TRBJ1-2; weak D call: TRBD1 (6 bases). Per germline, CDR1 KGHDR and CDR2 SFDVKD. This CDR3 contains 13 residues. Trimming removed 6 bases from V and 5 bases from J, with 12 bases in between. The DNA of the CDR3 is TGTGCCACCAGTCCCAGGGGAGATTATGGCTACACCTTC. Amino acids: CATSPRGDYGYTF.

The chain is built from TRBV11-2 and TRBJ2-1; 7 bases match TRBD1. With V trimmed by 5 bases and J by 4 bases, 5 bases remained unmatched. CDR1 SGHAT and CDR2 FQNNGV come from the germline V gene. The CDR3 sequence is 14 residues long. CDR3 coding DNA: TGTGCCAGCAGCCGAAGGGACAGTTACAATGAGCAGTTCTTC. Amino acids: CASSRRDSYNEQFF.

This sequence joins TRBV19 and TRBJ1-2, with D perhaps matching TRBD1 (6 bases). CDR3 length: 13 residues. Trimming removed 0 bases at V and 11 bases at J, with 13 bases between. CDR1 LNHDA and CDR2 SQIVND come from the germline V gene (reference sequence). The CDR3 loop is CASSIDRDTAYTF. For the CDR3, the DNA is TGTGCCAGTAGTATAGACCGGGACACCGCATACACCTTC.

The chain uses TRBV11-2 and TRBJ1-1; D might be TRBD1 (5 bases). V gave up 5 bases and J gave up 2 bases, with 15 bases separating them. CDR3 length: 15 residues. CDR1 is SGHAT and CDR2 is FQNNGV in the germline V gene. The CDR3 is CASSRRAGGNTEAFF. The CDR3 DNA is TGTGCCAGCAGCCGACGGGCTGGGGGAAACACTGAAGCTTTCTTT.

The table lists this clone with a few counts. In DNA, the CDR3 is TGTGCCAGCAGCTCCTTGAATTACGAGCAGTACTTC. Translation gives CASSSLNYEQYF. The chain has TRBV7-6 and TRBJ2-7; no reliable D call. V lost 4 bases and J lost 4, with 8 bases in between. The CDR3 loop spans 12 amino acids. Germline CDR1 SGHVS, CDR2 FNYEAQ.

This sequence joins TRBV11-2 and TRBJ1-3, with D possibly TRBD1 on 5 matching bases. The CDR3 consists of 15 residues. Germline lookup yields CDR1 SGHAT and CDR2 FQNNGV. The V gene lost 2 bases and the J gene lost 1 base, with 9 bases spanning the gap. CDR3 protein: CASSLRGVSGNTIYF. In nucleotides, the CDR3 is TGTGCCAGCAGCTTAAGGGGAGTTTCTGGAAACACCATATATTTT.

This chain connects TRBV6-5 to TRBJ2-1, with D unresolved. The CDR3 runs 15 residues. Germline V CDR1 and CDR2: MNHEY, SVGAGI. Trimming took 3 bases from V and 2 from J, leaving 11 bases between them. The CDR3 DNA is TGTGCCAGCAGTTATACCGGTGGCCCCTACAATGAGCAGTTCTTC. This gives the protein CASSYTGGPYNEQFF.

Here the CDR3 DNA reads TGTGCCAGCAGCCTAGGACTCGGAGAGACCCAGTACTTC. Its protein is CASSLGLGETQYF. The chain has TRBV11-3 and TRBJ2-5; D might be TRBD2 (5 bases). V lost 5 bases and J lost 4, with 11 bases in between. This CDR3 spans 13 amino acids. Germline V gives CDR1 SGHNT, CDR2 YENEEA.